The 9 T cell receptor beta chains below were found in one sample sequenced in a study of cytomegalovirus exposure and HLA in healthy donors. Researchers ran the PCR with 60 Vbeta and 13 Jbeta primers. The method was immunoSEQ multiplex PCR; TCRdb's version includes in-frame clones alone and lacks a portion of them. The sample has 100,000 to 150,000 clones, around three quarters seen once; the top ten hold more than 4%. The sequenced sample was PBMCs. The source is a male donor in good health and CMV-seropositive.

The rearrangement links TRBV15 to TRBJ2-1; TRBD2 matches at 8 bases. The CDR3 has 14 residues. Per the germline V gene, CDR1 is LNHNV and CDR2 is YYDKDF (reference sequence). V shed 8 bases and J 5 bases; nucleotides not matched to a gene: 8. The CDR3 bases are TGTGCCACCGCATTCGGGAGGGGCCACAATGAGCAGTTCTTC. The encoded protein is CATAFGRGHNEQFF.

This chain joins TRBV6-5 and TRBJ1-3; the match to TRBD1 covers 11 bases. V lost 8 bases to trimming and J lost 4 bases; unmatched junction nucleotides: 7. Per germline, CDR1 MNHEY and CDR2 SVGAGI. There are 15 residues in the CDR3. CDR3 amino acids: CASLGQGVSGNTIYF. In DNA form, the CDR3 reads TGTGCCAGCTTGGGACAGGGGGTTTCCGGAAACACCATATATTTT.

The count of this clone is one. One end of the junction varies from germline; a read error may be responsible. This same CDR3 is encoded by further DNA sequences in the sample. This chain connects TRBV7-8 to TRBJ2-1; the D gene is possibly TRBD2 (7 bases). Germline V gives CDR1 SGHVS, CDR2 FQNEAQ. This CDR3 has 17 residues. CDR3: CASSLGGGASTYNEQFF. In DNA form, the CDR3 reads TGTGCCAGCAGCTTAGGGGGGGGCGCTTCTACTTACAACGAGCAGTTCTTC.

The rearrangement uses TRBV5-4 and TRBJ2-3, with TRBD2 matching over 9 bases. CDR1 and CDR2 (germline): SGHNT, YYREEE (reference sequence). The CDR3 has 17 amino acids. V shed 2 bases and J 0 bases; nucleotides not matched to a gene: 7. DNA of the CDR3: TGTGCCAGCAGCTTTGGCGGGGGGGGGTCTAGCACAGATACGCAGTATTTT. It codes for CASSFGGGGSSTDTQYF.

V is TRBV2 and J is TRBJ1-5, with D uncertain. Trimming pared 0 bases from V and 7 bases from J, leaving 16 bases between. The germline V gene encodes CDR1 SNHLY and CDR2 FYNNEI. There are 16 residues in the CDR3. CDR3 nucleotide sequence: TGTGCCAGCAGTGAAGCGCGGGCCCGGGCAGGACAGCCCCAGCATTTT. This gives the protein CASSEARARAGQPQHF.

This clone was counted between two and nine times. The chain joins TRBV29-1 to TRBJ1-3, with D perhaps matching TRBD1 (5 bases). Trimming shortened V by 4 bases and J by 0 bases, and 10 bases separated the two germline ends. The CDR3 is made up of 14 amino acids. Germline loops: CDR1 SQVTM, CDR2 ANQGSEA. CDR3 nucleotides: TGCAGCGTTGGGGGGGGTGACTCTGGAAACACCATATATTTT. Translation gives CSVGGGDSGNTIYF. The full variable domain, completed using reference TRBV29-1 and TRBJ1-3, is SAVISQKPSRDICQRGTSLTIQCQVDSQVTMMFWYRQQPGQSLTLIATANQGSEATYESGFVIDKFPISRPNLTFSTLTVSNMSPEDSSIYLCSVGGGDSGNTIYFGEGSWLTVV.

The table lists this clone with a few counts. The J gene is TRBJ1-2, the V gene TRBV7-2; D call uncertain. The germline V and J ends were trimmed by 0 bases and 6 bases, with 11 bases remaining between them. Looked up from germline, CDR1 is SGHTA and CDR2 is FQGNSA. CDR3 length: 14 residues. DNA for the CDR3: TGTGCCAGCAGCTTAGCGGCGGGTACCGATGGCTACACCTTC. Its translation is CASSLAAGTDGYTF.

V and J are TRBV7-2 and TRBJ1-4, with D uncertain. Germline V CDR1 and CDR2: SGHTA, FQGNSA. This CDR3 comprises 15 residues. Between the trimmed V and J ends, which lost 1 base and 7 bases, there was a span of 13 bases. The CDR3, as DNA: TGTGCCAGCAGCTTAGTGCCCGGGGTTGGTGAAAAACTGTTTTTT. Amino acid sequence: CASSLVPGVGEKLFF. The full variable domain, its missing parts supplied by reference TRBV7-2 and TRBJ1-4, is GAGVSQSPSNKVTEKGKDVELRCDPISGHTALYWYRQSLGQGLEFLIYFQGNSAPDKSGLPSDRFSAERTGGSVSTLTIQRTQQEDSAVYLCASSLVPGVGEKLFFGSGTQLSVL.

The DNA of the CDR3 is TGTGCCAGCATGGACAGGGGCGCTCGCACCTATGGCTACACCTTC. Protein product: CASMDRGARTYGYTF. The chain has TRBV27 and TRBJ1-2, with 9 bases fitting TRBD1. Germline CDR1 reads MNHEY; CDR2 reads SMNVEV (reference sequence). Trimming at V came to 7 bases and at J to 4 bases, leaving 10 bases not matched to a gene. The CDR3 is made up of 15 amino acids.